Presented here are 27 T cell receptor beta chains from one specimen sequenced in a study of CD8+ T cells in alopecia areata. As for treatment: oral pan-JAK inhibitor, 5-10 mg twice daily. RNA extraction and reverse transcription yielded cDNA as sequencing template. TCRdb's copy holds only in-frame clones and misses some; the assay was immunoSEQ multiplex PCR. In the table there are tens of thousands of clones, approximately 65% of which are singletons. This material consisted of CD8+ T cells sorted from blood, taken at week 4, from a patient treated with tofacitinib. Source of these receptors: a human donor with alopecia areata.

This rearrangement joins TRBV4-1 to TRBJ2-5; D assignment may be TRBD1 or TRBD2 (5 bases each). This CDR3 is 14 amino acids long. V dropped 1 base and J dropped 0 bases, with 6 bases sitting between them. Germline loops: CDR1 MGHRA, CDR2 YSYEKL. In DNA, the CDR3 is TGCGCCAGCAGCCAAGTGGGGGACCAAGAGACCCAGTACTTC. Its translation: CASSQVGDQETQYF.

The chain uses TRBV7-9 and TRBJ2-3, with a weak D call TRBD2 (6 bases). The CDR3 totals 15 residues. Germline lookup yields CDR1 SEHNR and CDR2 FQNEAQ (reference sequence). Trimming stripped 2 bases from V and 0 bases from J, with 9 bases between. CDR3 loop: CASSLIAGSTDTQYF. As DNA, the CDR3 is TGTGCCAGCAGCTTAATTGCGGGGAGCACAGATACGCAGTATTTT. The full variable domain, in which reference TRBV7-9 and TRBJ2-3 provide the parts outside the CDR3, is DTGVSQNPRHKITKRGQNVTFRCDPISEHNRLYWYRQTLGQGPEFLTYFQNEAQLEKSRLLSDRFSAERPKGSFSTLEIQRTEQGDSAMYLCASSLIAGSTDTQYFGPGTRLTVL.

The gene calls are TRBV15 and TRBJ2-7; 9 bases line up with TRBD1. V lost 0 bases to trimming and J lost 2 bases; unmatched junction nucleotides: 8. CDR1 and CDR2 from the germline V gene are LNHNV and YYDKDF (reference sequence). The CDR3 totals 17 residues. The CDR3 DNA is TGTGCCACCAGCAGAGAATTGCCGGGACAGGGAACCTACGAGCAGTACTTC. Its translation is CATSRELPGQGTYEQYF.

J is TRBJ2-1 and V is TRBV7-6; the match to TRBD2 covers 13 bases. The CDR3 is 15 residues long. Trimming at V came to 5 bases and at J to 7 bases, leaving 5 bases not matched to a gene. Per the germline V gene, CDR1 is SGHVS and CDR2 is FNYEAQ. The CDR3 coding sequence is TGTGCCAGCAGCCCGGGGGGACTAGCGGGGAATGAGCAGTTCTTC. It is translated as CASSPGGLAGNEQFF.

The gene calls are TRBV6-5 and TRBJ2-2; D is possibly TRBD2 (5 bases). This CDR3 is built from 14 residues. V was shortened by 0 bases and J by 4 bases, with 6 bases between the two germline ends. CDR1 MNHEY and CDR2 SVGAGI come from the germline V gene. In DNA, the CDR3 is TGTGCCAGCAGTTACTCGGACTTCACCGGGGAGCTGTTTTTT. Protein product: CASSYSDFTGELFF.

The chain employs TRBV29-1 and TRBJ2-1; the D gene could be TRBD1 or TRBD2 (5 bases each). This CDR3 has 12 residues. The V and J ends lost 7 bases and 10 bases respectively, with 17 bases between them. Germline-derived CDR1 and CDR2 are SQVTM and ANQGSEA. This CDR3 reads CSAAGTVGEQFF. The CDR3 DNA is TGCAGCGCGGCAGGGACCGTGGGGGAGCAGTTCTTC.

This clone appeared a few times. The chain is built from TRBV27 and TRBJ1-2; 9 nucleotides match TRBD1. Germline trimming cut 6 bases from V and 8 bases from J; bases unmatched to any gene: 7. CDR1 and CDR2 from the germline V gene are MNHEY and SMNVEV (reference sequence). The CDR3 runs to 13 residues. CDR3 in amino acids: CASSIDRGAGYTF. The CDR3 DNA reads as TGTGCCAGCAGCATCGACAGGGGGGCCGGCTACACCTTC.

The gene calls are TRBV14 and TRBJ2-1, with D unresolved. From germline, CDR1 is SGHDN and CDR2 FVKESK. This CDR3 is built from 12 residues. V dropped 0 bases and J dropped 15 bases, with 12 bases sitting between them. The CDR3 DNA is TGTGCCAGCAGCCAAGATCCGGCAGAACGGTTCTTC. Translating it yields CASSQDPAERFF.

The rearrangement uses TRBV13 and TRBJ2-2, with D possibly matching TRBD1 (6 bases). V lost 9 bases and J 6 bases, leaving 11 bases between the germline ends. The CDR3 has 12 residues. The germline CDR1 and CDR2 sequences are PRHDT and FYEKMQ (reference sequence). CDR3 in amino acids: CARQDSSGELFF. The CDR3 DNA is TGTGCCAGGCAGGACAGTTCCGGGGAGCTGTTTTTT.

The CDR3 reads CASSQDRGTNTGELFF. The DNA of the CDR3 is TGCGCCAGCAGCCAAGATAGGGGCACGAACACCGGGGAGCTGTTTTTT. The V gene is TRBV4-3, the J gene TRBJ2-2, with D possibly being TRBD1 (5 bases). The germline V gene has CDR1 LGHNA and CDR2 YSLEER. With 0 bases removed from V and 0 bases from J, the gap between germline ends came to 8 bases. The CDR3 covers 16 residues.

The chain recombines TRBV29-1 with TRBJ1-1, with a tentative D call TRBD1 (5 bases). V was clipped by 4 bases and J by 3 bases, with 12 bases between them. Germline assignment: CDR1 SQVTM and CDR2 ANQGSEA. CDR3 length: 13 amino acids. The CDR3 spells CSVVEGIYTEAFF. CDR3 nucleotide sequence: TGCAGCGTTGTCGAGGGGATCTACACTGAAGCTTTCTTT. Full variable domain (missing parts from reference TRBV29-1 and TRBJ1-1): SAVISQKPSRDICQRGTSLTIQCQVDSQVTMMFWYRQQPGQSLTLIATANQGSEATYESGFVIDKFPISRPNLTFSTLTVSNMSPEDSSIYLCSVVEGIYTEAFFGQGTRLTVV.

This clone was detected once. The rearrangement links TRBV30 to TRBJ1-1, with D unclear. The CDR3 is 14 residues long. Germline V gene sequence: CDR1 GTSNPN, CDR2 SVGIG (reference sequence). Trimming shortened V by 0 bases and J by 3 bases, and 11 bases separated the two germline ends. CDR3 residues: CAWSVSVRDTEAFF. For the CDR3, the DNA is TGTGCCTGGAGTGTATCTGTGAGGGACACTGAAGCTTTCTTT.

The V call is TRBV6-6, the J call TRBJ1-2, with D possibly being TRBD1 (5 bases). The CDR3 has 13 residues. CDR1 is MNHNY and CDR2 is SVGAGI in the germline V gene (reference sequence). The ends were cut back, 4 bases at V and 6 bases at J, with 12 bases in the middle. The CDR3 here is CASSSQGGNGYTF. CDR3 nucleotide sequence: TGTGCCAGCAGTTCCCAGGGTGGGAATGGCTACACCTTC.

CDR3 in DNA: TGTGCCATCAGTGAGCCGGAGGGCTACTACGAGCAGTACTTC. It encodes CAISEPEGYYEQYF. The chain carries TRBV10-3 and TRBJ2-7; possibly TRBD2 for D (6 bases). This CDR3 contains 14 residues. Germline lookup yields CDR1 ENHRY and CDR2 SYGVKD. V dropped 2 bases and J dropped 3 bases, with 11 bases sitting between them.

This chain connects TRBV30 to TRBJ2-7; the match to TRBD1 covers 11 bases. The ends lost 2 bases at V and 2 bases at J; junction bases unmatched: 2. CDR3 size: 14 residues. Germline CDR1 GTSNPN, CDR2 SVGIG (reference sequence). For the CDR3, the DNA is TGTGCCTGGAGTCAGGGACAGGGGGCCTACGAGCAGTACTTC. Amino acids: CAWSQGQGAYEQYF. Supplemented by reference TRBV30 and TRBJ2-7, the full variable domain reads SQTIHQWPATLVQPVGSPLSLECTVEGTSNPNLYWYRQAAGRGLQLLFYSVGIGQISSEVPQNLSASRPQDRQFILSSKKLLLSDSGFYLCAWSQGQGAYEQYFGPGTRLTVT.

The genes are TRBV6-5 and TRBJ2-3; 8 bases match TRBD1. The V and J ends lost 6 bases and 4 bases, in that order; junction bases with no gene match: 9. CDR1 and CDR2 from the germline V gene are MNHEY and SVGAGI. There are 15 residues in the CDR3. CDR3 sequence reads: CASRHFSGGPDTQYF. CDR3 coding DNA: TGTGCCAGCAGACACTTTTCAGGGGGCCCAGATACGCAGTATTTT.

The CDR3 DNA is TGTGCCAGCAGCCCTCAGGGGAGTAACACTGAAGCTTTCTTT. Residues: CASSPQGSNTEAFF. The chain combines TRBV27 with TRBJ1-1; tentative D call: TRBD1 (6 bases). The CDR3 spans 14 residues. With 6 bases removed from V and 2 bases from J, the gap between germline ends came to 13 bases. Germline V gives CDR1 MNHEY, CDR2 SMNVEV (reference sequence).

The V and J genes are TRBV29-1 and TRBJ1-2; D perhaps matches TRBD1 (6 bases). Germline CDR1 SQVTM, CDR2 ANQGSEA. The V gene lost 1 base and the J gene lost 2 bases, with 14 bases spanning the gap. This CDR3 region has 15 residues. CDR3 loop: CSVEAAGAINYGYTF. The CDR3 DNA reads TGCAGCGTTGAAGCCGCGGGGGCGATCAACTATGGCTACACCTTC.

V usage is TRBV19 and J usage is TRBJ2-7; 10 bases align to TRBD1. The ends lost 5 bases at V and 3 bases at J; junction bases unmatched: 4. The CDR3 runs 14 residues. Looked up from germline, CDR1 is LNHDA and CDR2 is SQIVND (reference sequence). CDR3 in amino acids: CASSAGDRGYEQYF. The CDR3 nucleotides read TGTGCCAGTAGTGCCGGGGACAGGGGCTACGAGCAGTACTTC.

The chain employs TRBV30 and TRBJ1-1; D might be TRBD1 (6 bases). Trimming cost V 4 bases and J 2 bases, with 11 bases left between them. Germline loops: CDR1 GTSNPN, CDR2 SVGIG (reference sequence). This CDR3 is 13 amino acids long. The CDR3 DNA sequence: TGTGCCTGGACAACAGGGTTTAACACTGAAGCTTTCTTT. Its protein product is CAWTTGFNTEAFF. The full variable domain, with the rest looked up from reference TRBV30 and TRBJ1-1, is SQTIHQWPATLVQPVGSPLSLECTVEGTSNPNLYWYRQAAGRGLQLLFYSVGIGQISSEVPQNLSASRPQDRQFILSSKKLLLSDSGFYLCAWTTGFNTEAFFGQGTRLTVV.

The CDR3 is CAWTYSSGETSYEQYF. DNA for the CDR3: TGTGCCTGGACCTATTCTAGCGGAGAGACCTCCTACGAGCAGTACTTC. This chain connects TRBV30 to TRBJ2-7; 7 bases are a match to TRBD2. The junction had 12 bases not matched to a gene; V was cut back by 4 bases and J by 0 bases. The CDR3 is made up of 16 amino acids. Germline V gene sequence: CDR1 GTSNPN, CDR2 SVGIG (reference sequence).

This clone is termed medium-sized (0.01 to 0.1%). The V call is TRBV30, the J call TRBJ2-1, with TRBD2 matching 12 bases. The V gene end was trimmed by 0 bases and the J gene end by 0 bases; junction bases not matched to a gene: 0. There are 16 residues in the CDR3. The germline V gene has CDR1 GTSNPN and CDR2 SVGIG (reference sequence). CDR3: CAWSVLAGGSYNEQFF. The CDR3 DNA is TGTGCCTGGAGTGTACTAGCGGGGGGCTCCTACAATGAGCAGTTCTTC. Combining the CDR3 with reference TRBV30 and TRBJ2-1 gives the whole variable domain SQTIHQWPATLVQPVGSPLSLECTVEGTSNPNLYWYRQAAGRGLQLLFYSVGIGQISSEVPQNLSASRPQDRQFILSSKKLLLSDSGFYLCAWSVLAGGSYNEQFFGPGTRLTVL.

This chain connects TRBV7-9 to TRBJ2-3; 7 nucleotides agree with TRBD2. The CDR3 spans 15 residues. Germline assignment: CDR1 SEHNR and CDR2 FQNEAQ (reference sequence). The V and J ends lost 7 bases and 0 bases, in that order; junction bases with no gene match: 7. The CDR3 DNA reads TGTGCCAGCATCAAAGCGGGGATTAGCACAGATACGCAGTATTTT. Its translation is CASIKAGISTDTQYF.

The CDR3 protein is CSVEVGEVYEQYF. Here the CDR3 DNA reads TGCAGCGTTGAGGTCGGGGAGGTCTACGAGCAGTACTTC. The rearrangement links TRBV29-1 to TRBJ2-7; tentative D call: TRBD2 (6 bases). V was pared by 3 bases and J by 3 bases, with 12 bases between. Germline lookup yields CDR1 SQVTM and CDR2 ANQGSEA. The CDR3 totals 13 residues.

The genes are TRBV29-1 and TRBJ1-2; D is ambiguous. This CDR3 has 13 amino acids. Germline V gives CDR1 SQVTM, CDR2 ANQGSEA. Trimming left V 2 bases short and J 4 bases short, with 11 bases between. For the CDR3, the DNA is TGCAGCGTTGAATTACCGGGTTCCTATGGCTACACCTTC. This sequence encodes CSVELPGSYGYTF.

The V and J genes are TRBV30 and TRBJ2-7; D is unclear. This CDR3 spans 13 amino acids. Germline CDR1 GTSNPN, CDR2 SVGIG (reference sequence). V lost 5 bases, J lost 4 bases, and 15 bases lay in between. CDR3 bases: TGTGCCTGGGACCGATCGGTAGGGTACGAGCAGTACTTC. It yields the protein CAWDRSVGYEQYF.

The chain couples TRBV27 to TRBJ1-4; D not resolved. V dropped 2 bases and J dropped 4 bases, with 8 bases sitting between them. The germline V gene has CDR1 MNHEY and CDR2 SMNVEV (reference sequence). CDR3 length equals 14 residues. The CDR3 DNA sequence: TGTGCCAGCAGTTTACTGGGCCTTAATGAAAAACTGTTTTTT. It encodes CASSLLGLNEKLFF. Full variable domain (outside the CDR3, taken from reference TRBV27 and TRBJ1-4): EAQVTQNPRYLITVTGKKLTVTCSQNMNHEYMSWYRQDPGLGLRQIYYSMNVEVTDKGDVPEGYKVSRKEKRNFPLILESPSPNQTSLYFCASSLLGLNEKLFFGSGTQLSVL.